This TCR beta chain was recorded in a study of regulatory T cells in long-lasting Graves disease (dated by TCRdb to the early 2020s). Regarding the research as a whole: In the newly diagnosed Graves' disease group, patients had been taking antithyroid drugs for less than 3 months. Patients with persistent Graves' disease were compared with patients with newly diagnosed Graves' disease using TCR sequencing and RNA sequencing of peripheral blood. TCR sequencing covered 13 persistent and 20 or so newly diagnosed Graves' disease patients, some 33 samples in total. The study was conducted in China and was registered as a clinical trial. Summary of the overall study and its limitations: Persistent disease showed preferential use of TRBV28, TRBJ1-2 and TRBJ2-5, whereas newly diagnosed disease favored TRBV20-1 and TRBJ2-1. The study examined only peripheral blood because the primary lesion, thyroid tissue, could not be accessed. Sequencing and analysis were limited to the TCR beta chain. The authors acknowledged the small sample size as a limitation that may reduce accuracy. Compared with newly diagnosed patients, patients with persistent Graves' disease had lower TCR Shannon entropy and fewer highly expanded clones, which suggests clonal expansion. A larger number of public clonotypes was shared among persistent patients (fewer than 3,000) than among newly diagnosed patients (around 870).

Libraries were constructed by multiplex PCR. These reads were obtained on an Illumina HiSeq 4000. CDR3 regions were amplified by Arm-PCR with iRepertoire HTBI primers to construct TCR beta libraries. Before sequencing, the PCR products underwent gel purification. Regarding the original processing steps: Gene usage analysis of CDR3 amino acid clonotypes relied on the roughly 60 TRBV and 15 or so TRBJ segments identified across samples. Filtered high-quality paired reads were merged into contigs using COPE and FqMerger. BLAST was used to align contigs to IMGT TRBV, TRBD and TRBJ reference genes, with CDR3 defined following IMGT. Any clonotype with a frequency above 0.1% was classified as a highly expanded clone. Shannon entropy was used to measure repertoire diversity, and the Gini coefficient was used to measure V-J evenness. A clonotype was considered public if more than one individual shared it. In TCRdb, the public reads were trimmed at Q25 with fastp and aligned with MiXCR, with productive beta chains retained. Duplicate CDR3 protein sequences are folded into a single record with the most common DNA and genes. The V and J calls and clone size are TCRdb's, not the authors'. Across this sample there are roughly 350,000 distinct CDR3 sequences, with under 20% seen only once. Just over 20% of the sample lies in the top ten.

The time point label for this specimen denotes: newly diagnosed GD, antithyroid drugs for less than 3 months. For both TCR sequencing and RNA sequencing, RNA was extracted from PBMCs in TRIzol. The diagnosis of Graves' disease followed American Thyroid Association guidelines. The patients came from an endocrinology department in Xi'an, China. Each patient gave approximately 9.7 milliliters of peripheral blood, collected in an EDTA anticoagulant tube. PBMCs were isolated by Ficoll Paque Plus density gradient separation without further T cell sorting. RNA quality was checked with an Agilent 2100 Bioanalyzer and agarose gel, and concentration with a NanoDrop 2000. Including cysteine and phenylalanine, the CDR3 has 15 amino acids. The read is trimmed to its CDR3 DNA, 45 bases read in frame from base 1. Trimming costs V 0 bases and J 3 bases, and their ends lie 11 bases apart. In the germline V gene (reference sequence), CDR1 corresponds to MNHEY and CDR2 to SMNVEV.

This clonotype was observed many times. Its antigen is unknown. Nothing much larger sits one base from this clone, and base qualities are not available. These data were likewise used in another study, on T cells in Graves' hyperthyroidism and ophthalmopathy. Looking at the second paper: Stable Graves' hyperthyroidism was defined as the absence of progression to ophthalmopathy over 18 months of follow-up. Hyperthyroidism patients were newly diagnosed, with disease duration under 2 months, and aged 18 to 65 years. The study excluded patients with uncontrolled infections, other autoimmune diseases, pregnancy or lactation. Clinical symptoms, serum thyroxine and TRAb, thyroid ultrasound, and orbital computed tomography formed the basis for the diagnoses. A first-round RT-PCR of the TCR CDR3 used the HTBI primer set with the Qiagen OneStep RT-PCR kit. Most expanded thyroid clonotypes (frequency above 0.001) were also detected in blood, a finding suggesting that blood repertoires may reflect thyroid immune responses. A 13 V-J signature model separated ophthalmopathy from stable hyperthyroidism, with around 88% sensitivity and about 81% specificity in cross-validation and 80%/75% in testing. In validation, the model predicted progression to ophthalmopathy with roughly 66% sensitivity and about 72% specificity, a median of around six months before onset. TCR V-J signatures able to tell the groups apart were searched for in a discovery cohort of some 100 patients, of whom more than 40 had Graves' ophthalmopathy and around 57 had stable Graves' hyperthyroidism. Whether ophthalmopathy could be predicted prospectively was tested in an independent validation cohort made up of about 18 hyperthyroidism patients plus 17 patients who later progressed to ophthalmopathy. The approximately 98 discovery patients were randomly divided into training and test sets at a 7:3 ratio. The study also compared thyroid tissue and blood T-cell repertoires from roughly 6 Graves' hyperthyroidism patients. Following sampling, methimazole starting at 30 mg daily was given to hyperthyroidism patients, and high-dose intravenous methylprednisolone was given to ophthalmopathy patients. The libraries were constructed in a second round of multiplex PCR and then size-selected and purified. The libraries were sequenced on an Illumina HiSeq2000 using paired-end 100 bp reads. Raw data were processed with SOAPnuke, discarding reads with adapters, uncalled bases, mean Phred below 15, or no exact constant-primer or identifier match. COPE v1.2.5 was used to merge the high-quality paired reads, and each unique nucleotide sequence was defined as a clonotype. Clonotypes were aligned to IMGT TRBV, TRBD and TRBJ reference segments using MiTCR v1.1. Only V-J combinations with frequency above 0.0001, covering 99.2% of repertoires, were analysed. The TCS score was defined as the ratio of F50 (clonal expansion) to E x V (chaos), calculated using BLOSUM62-based TCRdist between CDR3 peptides within each V-J. Welch's t-statistics and random forest reduced several hundred V-J features to fewer than 15, which were used in a naive Bayes classifier (R e1071). No statistical method was used to fix the sample size in advance, and group allocation was not hidden from the investigators. The paper reports TCR Vbeta CDR3 sequencing of roughly 140 peripheral blood samples: some 44 ophthalmopathy, about 75 hyperthyroidism and approximately 17 progressor patients.

The chain is assembled from TRBV27 and TRBJ1-2; no D segment can be confidently identified. This specimen was peripheral blood mononuclear cells (PBMCs), taken at new diagnosis, from a patient treated with antithyroid drugs. The clonotype was recovered from a woman younger than 30 with Graves disease. Donor details come from another sample of the same person, matched by shared clones. In nucleotide form, the sequence is TGTGCCAGCAGTTTATCCGCCGGAGGGTACTATGGCTACACCTTC. It codes for CASSLSAGGYYGYTF.